These T cell receptor beta chains were read from a single sample in a study of cytomegalovirus exposure and HLA in healthy donors. Method: immunoSEQ multiplex PCR; TCRdb's copy keeps in-frame clones and lacks some. The data contain roughly 100,000 clones, nearly 80% of them seen just once; the ten biggest clones take up about 3.3%. The sequenced material came from PBMCs. Receptors originate from a woman aged 40 to 50 in good health and CMV-seronegative. Both conserved end residues are part of each CDR3. A D gene is named only where the DNA matches it firmly. The size entry is marked missing in some rows and otherwise reads once, few, many or a size class.

NA,NA,TRBJ2-2,TRBV6-1,CASRSEGRAGELFF,TGTGCCAGCAGGAGTGAGGGAAGGGCCGGGGAGCTGTTTTTT
NA,NA,TRBJ2-7,TRBV4-3,CASSQDWRGTEQYF,TGCGCCAGCAGCCAAGATTGGAGGGGAACCGAGCAGTACTTC
NA,TRBD2,TRBJ2-4,TRBV2,CASSGLAGHIQYF,TGTGCCAGCAGTGGACTAGCGGGACACATTCAGTACTTC
NA,TRBD1,TRBJ1-2,TRBV27,CASSLIGGAYGYTF,TGTGCCAGCAGTTTGATAGGGGGCGCGTATGGCTACACCTTC
NA,NA,TRBJ2-5,TRBV11-2,CATTRSETQYF,TGTGCCACGACTAGATCTGAGACCCAGTACTTC
NA,NA,TRBJ2-7,TRBV19,CASSTTGRGLYEQYF,TGTGCCAGTAGTACAACAGGGAGGGGATTATACGAGCAGTACTTC
NA,TRBD1,TRBJ2-1,TRBV18,CASSPARGLEQFF,TGTGCCAGCTCACCGGCCAGGGGGCTAGAGCAGTTCTTC
NA,NA,TRBJ1-5,TRBV4-1,CASSQDPGNGNQPQHF,TGCGCCAGCAGCCAAGATCCCGGGAATGGCAATCAGCCCCAGCATTTT
NA,TRBD1,TRBJ2-7,TRBV7-8,CASRPGTGYEQYF,TGTGCCAGCAGGCCCGGGACAGGCTACGAGCAGTACTTC
NA,TRBD1,TRBJ2-3,TRBV19,CASQATGSTDTQYF,TGTGCCAGCCAAGCGACAGGGAGCACAGATACGCAGTATTTT
NA,TRBD1,TRBJ2-4,TRBV19,CASSIRGQNLAKNIQYF,TGTGCCAGTAGTATCCGGGGACAGAACTTAGCCAAAAACATTCAGTACTTC
NA,NA,TRBJ2-7,TRBV6-5,CAVQGDEQYF,TGTGCCGTCCAAGGAGACGAGCAGTACTTC
NA,TRBD2,TRBJ2-5,TRBV4-2,CASSQAASGKETQYF,TGTGCCAGCAGCCAAGCGGCTAGCGGAAAAGAGACCCAGTACTTC
NA,TRBD2,TRBJ2-7,TRBV7-3,CASSLYAGGSYEQYF,TGTGCCAGCAGCTTGTATGCGGGAGGCTCCTACGAGCAGTACTTC
NA,TRBD1,TRBJ1-6,TRBV2,CASSEAGGQYNSPLHF,TGTGCCAGCAGTGAAGCGGGGGGACAGTATAATTCACCCCTCCACTTT
few,NA,TRBJ1-2,TRBV6-5,CASSRGNYGYTF,TGTGCCAGCAGCCGCGGGAACTATGGCTACACCTTC
NA,TRBD1,TRBJ1-1,TRBV29-1,CSVEPHGTGRDTEAFF,TGCAGCGTTGAGCCCCACGGGACAGGGAGGGACACTGAAGCTTTCTTT
few,TRBD2,TRBJ2-1,TRBV6-4,CASSATSGRTDEQFF,TGTGCCAGCAGTGCGACTAGCGGGAGGACGGATGAGCAGTTCTTC
NA,TRBD1,TRBJ1-2,TRBV19,CASSIRGQTNYGYTF,TGTGCCAGTAGTATCCGGGGACAGACTAACTATGGCTACACCTTC
NA,NA,TRBJ2-1,TRBV12-5,CASGSSSVPYNEQFF,TGTGCTAGTGGTTCCTCTAGCGTCCCCTACAATGAGCAGTTCTTC